These 21 T cell receptor beta chains were sequenced from one sample in a study of T cells in localized non-small cell lung cancer. Assay used: immunoSEQ multiplex PCR; TCRdb lists only in-frame clones, some missing. The sample contains under 35,000 clones, more than 85% of which appear only once. The sample consisted of peripheral blood, taken before any cancer treatment. These receptors were taken from a female donor older than 55 with stage I lung adenocarcinoma.

The chain couples TRBV6-6 to TRBJ1-3, with TRBD1 matching over 7 bases. This CDR3 comprises 14 residues. From germline, CDR1 is MNHNY and CDR2 SVGAGI (reference sequence). V was pared by 6 bases and J by 2 bases, with 4 bases of the junction left unmatched. This CDR3 reads CASRNTGAGNTIYF. The CDR3, as DNA: TGTGCCAGCAGGAATACAGGGGCTGGAAACACCATATATTTT.

The J gene is TRBJ2-3, the V gene TRBV5-8; 9 nucleotides line up with TRBD1. The V segment lost 4 bases and the J segment 0 bases; nucleotides outside the gene matches: 3. This CDR3 region has 15 residues. CDR1 is SGHTS, CDR2 YDEGEE, per germline. The chain's CDR3 is CASSRGQGSTDTQYF. The DNA for the CDR3 is TGTGCCAGCAGCAGAGGACAGGGGAGCACAGATACGCAGTATTTT.

This chain links TRBV7-9 with TRBJ1-2; a possible D gene is TRBD1 (6 bases). The CDR3 runs 15 residues. V shed 5 bases and J shed 1 base, with 14 bases lying between them. Germline CDR1 and CDR2: SEHNR and FQNEAQ (reference sequence). The CDR3 reads CASSPGQTFNYGYTF. CDR3 in DNA: TGTGCCAGCAGCCCAGGACAGACCTTTAACTATGGCTACACCTTC.

V and J are TRBV4-1 and TRBJ2-1, with 10 bases matching TRBD1. Trimming at V came to 0 bases and at J to 9 bases, leaving 14 bases not matched to a gene. The germline gives CDR1 MGHRA, CDR2 YSYEKL. This CDR3 region has 18 residues. CDR3 sequence: CASSQDWGGGQGSGEQFF. The CDR3 nucleotides read TGCGCCAGCAGCCAAGATTGGGGTGGGGGACAGGGGAGTGGTGAGCAGTTCTTC.

The chain combines TRBV7-2 with TRBJ2-7; 10 nucleotides line up with TRBD2. The V gene end was trimmed by 5 bases and the J gene end by 2 bases; junction bases not matched to a gene: 6. The CDR3 consists of 15 residues. The germline CDR1 and CDR2 sequences are SGHTA and FQGNSA. The CDR3 sequence: CASSARTSGTYEQYF. The CDR3 DNA reads TGTGCCAGCAGCGCCCGGACTAGCGGTACCTACGAGCAGTACTTC.

CDR3 region: CASSSRLAGLQETQYF. For the CDR3, the DNA is TGTGCCAGCAGTTCCAGACTAGCGGGACTCCAAGAGACCCAGTACTTC. The chain uses TRBV28 and TRBJ2-5; 11 positions match TRBD2. The CDR3 contains 16 residues. Germline V CDR1 and CDR2: MDHEN, SYDVKM. Germline trimming cut 4 bases from V and 1 base from J; bases unmatched to any gene: 5.

The chain couples TRBV5-4 to TRBJ2-1; TRBD2 might be the D (5 bases). Germline values: CDR1 SGHNT, CDR2 YYREEE (reference sequence). Trimming stripped 4 bases from V and 9 bases from J, with 14 bases between. The length of the CDR3 is 13 residues. The CDR3 protein is CASSRTRDGEQFF. CDR3 sequence (DNA): TGTGCCAGCAGCAGGACTCGCGACGGTGAGCAGTTCTTC.

The V and J genes are TRBV6-6 and TRBJ1-1, with D uncertain. The CDR3 runs to 11 residues. Germline-derived CDR1 and CDR2 are MNHNY and SVGAGI (reference sequence). The V gene lost 5 bases and the J gene lost 2 bases, with 3 bases spanning the gap. CDR3 amino acids: CASSGNTEAFF. The CDR3 DNA reads as TGTGCCAGCAGTGGAAACACTGAAGCTTTCTTT.

The chain uses TRBV5-6 and TRBJ2-2; D possibly corresponds to TRBD2 (6 bases). Germline V gene data show CDR1 as SGHDT and CDR2 as YYEEEE. V was shortened by 0 bases and J by 1 base, with 7 bases between the two germline ends. The CDR3 sequence is 15 residues long. The chain's CDR3 is CASSLGGMNTGELFF. The CDR3 region has the DNA TGTGCCAGCAGCTTGGGCGGGATGAACACCGGGGAGCTGTTTTTT. The full variable domain, its missing parts supplied by reference TRBV5-6 and TRBJ2-2, is DAGVTQSPTHLIKTRGQQVTLRCSPKSGHDTVSWYQQALGQGPQFIFQYYEEEERQRGNFPDRFSGHQFPNYSSELNVNALLLGDSALYLCASSLGGMNTGELFFGEGSRLTVL.

For the CDR3, the DNA is TGTGCCAGCTCACCACCAAGCGCCTACTACAATGAGCAGTTCTTC. It translates to CASSPPSAYYNEQFF. This chain links TRBV18 with TRBJ2-1; D gene unclear. CDR1 is KGHSH and CDR2 is LQKENI in the germline V gene. The CDR3 has 15 amino acids. Between the trimmed V and J ends, which lost 0 bases and 3 bases, there was a span of 9 bases.

The chain couples TRBV15 to TRBJ2-1; the match to TRBD2 covers 7 bases. The CDR3 is made up of 16 amino acids. The germline gives CDR1 LNHNV, CDR2 YYDKDF (reference sequence). V lost 5 bases, J lost 4 bases, and 11 bases stayed unmatched. The CDR3 spells CATSGPGGSQYNEQFF. In DNA form, the CDR3 reads TGTGCCACCAGCGGGCCGGGGGGATCGCAATACAATGAGCAGTTCTTC.

V and J are TRBV7-8 and TRBJ2-5; 8 bases are a match to TRBD2. This CDR3 has 18 residues. V trimming: 1 base; J trimming: 3 bases; junction bases outside the gene matches: 13. CDR1 SGHVS and CDR2 FQNEAQ come from the germline V gene. Here the CDR3 DNA reads TGTGCCAGCAGCTTAGGAGTGGGGATCGGGACTAGTAAAGAGACCCAGTACTTC. Its protein product is CASSLGVGIGTSKETQYF. The variable domain in full, with the rest retrieved from reference TRBV7-8 and TRBJ2-5, is GAGVSQSPRYKVAKRGQDVALRCDPISGHVSLFWYQQALGQGPEFLTYFQNEAQLDKSGLPSDRFFAERPEGSVSTLKIQRTQQEDSAVYLCASSLGVGIGTSKETQYFGPGTRLLVL.

The rearrangement links TRBV7-9 to TRBJ2-3; no reliable D call. The germline V gene encodes CDR1 SEHNR and CDR2 FQNEAQ (reference sequence). The length of the CDR3 is 16 residues. V gave up 5 bases and J gave up 2 bases, with 17 bases separating them. In nucleotides, the CDR3 is TGTGCCAGCAGCCTAGGCGAGGACGGGTACACAGATACGCAGTATTTT. This encodes CASSLGEDGYTDTQYF. The full variable domain, rest sourced from reference TRBV7-9 and TRBJ2-3, is DTGVSQNPRHKITKRGQNVTFRCDPISEHNRLYWYRQTLGQGPEFLTYFQNEAQLEKSRLLSDRFSAERPKGSFSTLEIQRTEQGDSAMYLCASSLGEDGYTDTQYFGPGTRLTVL.

This CDR3 is CASSQEAQGYEQYF. CDR3 DNA sequence: TGCGCCAGCAGCCAAGAGGCACAGGGGTACGAGCAGTACTTC. V gene TRBV4-1 combines with J gene TRBJ2-7, with TRBD1 identical over 7 bases. V lost 0 bases and J lost 4; bases outside the gene matches: 3. This CDR3 region has 14 residues. Germline V gene sequence: CDR1 MGHRA, CDR2 YSYEKL.

This chain connects TRBV28 to TRBJ2-7, with 7 bases fitting TRBD1. This CDR3 has 16 amino acids. Germline V gives CDR1 MDHEN, CDR2 SYDVKM. The junction had 10 bases not matched to a gene; V was cut back by 5 bases and J by 0 bases. CDR3 nucleotides: TGTGCCAGCAGTCGGACCGGGACAGCGGACTCCTACGAGCAGTACTTC. Translation gives CASSRTGTADSYEQYF.

The table lists this clone with a count of one. The chain has TRBV20-1 and TRBJ1-1, with a tentative D call TRBD1 (5 bases). The V gene lost 5 bases and the J gene lost 7 bases, with 11 bases spanning the gap. The CDR3 is 11 residues long. Germline values: CDR1 DFQATT, CDR2 SNEGSKA (reference sequence). The CDR3 coding sequence is TGCAGTGCTCTCAGGGAAGTTGAAGCTTTCTTT. It codes for CSALREVEAFF.

V gene TRBV30 combines with J gene TRBJ2-2; D is ambiguous. V lost 5 bases and J 0 bases, leaving 13 bases between the germline ends. CDR1 GTSNPN and CDR2 SVGIG come from the germline V gene (reference sequence). The CDR3 extends over 15 amino acids. CDR3 in amino acids: CAWRLYSTNTGELFF. In DNA, the CDR3 is TGTGCCTGGCGATTATACAGTACGAACACCGGGGAGCTGTTTTTT.

V usage is TRBV9 and J usage is TRBJ2-7; D uncertain. There are 13 residues in the CDR3. V dropped 5 bases and J dropped 6 bases, with 15 bases sitting between them. The V gene's germline CDR1 is SGDLS and CDR2 YYNGEE. In DNA, the CDR3 is TGTGCCAGCAGTCTTACCAACATGGGCGAGCAGTACTTC. This gives the protein CASSLTNMGEQYF. Variable domain in full (rest from reference TRBV9 and TRBJ2-7): DSGVTQTPKHLITATGQRVTLRCSPRSGDLSVYWYQQSLDQGLQFLIQYYNGEERAKGNILERFSAQQFPDLHSELNLSSLELGDSALYFCASSLTNMGEQYFGPGTRLTVT.

The rearrangement joins TRBV6-6 to TRBJ1-2, with D possibly being TRBD1 (6 bases). V was cut by 5 bases and J by 4 bases, with 14 bases left in between. The germline gives CDR1 MNHNY, CDR2 SVGAGI (reference sequence). The CDR3 sequence is 14 residues long. The CDR3 is CASSLEGVAYGYTF. The CDR3 coding sequence is TGTGCCAGCAGTCTTGAGGGGGTGGCCTATGGCTACACCTTC.

V is TRBV29-1 and J is TRBJ2-3, with 10 positions matching TRBD1. The germline CDR1 and CDR2 sequences are SQVTM and ANQGSEA. Trimming at V came to 7 bases and at J to 2 bases, leaving 6 bases not matched to a gene. This CDR3 contains 14 residues. CDR3 nucleotides: TGCAGCGCCGGACAGGGGGAGGCCACAGATACGCAGTATTTT. Its translation is CSAGQGEATDTQYF.

V gene TRBV2 combines with J gene TRBJ1-2; a possible D gene is TRBD1 (6 bases). CDR1 SNHLY and CDR2 FYNNEI come from the germline V gene. V lost 8 bases to trimming and J lost 10 bases, with 17 bases between them. The CDR3 is 12 residues long. CDR3 nucleotides: TGTGCCAGCGGGATATACAGGGTGGACTACACCTTC. Protein product: CASGIYRVDYTF.